What follows describes a single T cell receptor (beta chain). Libraries were prepared by immunoSEQ multiplex PCR; TCRdb keeps only in-frame clonotypes and omits some of them. The sample holds about 42,000 clones, 90% to 95% seen once. These data are taken from a study of T cell changes during pregnancy in multiple sclerosis. Germline values: CDR1 SGHTA, CDR2 FQGNSA. Unmatched junction bases numbered 6, after V lost 5 bases and J lost 4 bases. The CDR3 extends over 15 amino acids. The V and J genes are TRBV7-2 and TRBJ2-1, with 9 positions matching TRBD1. This TCR was sampled from a female donor with multiple sclerosis, enrolled in a pregnancy study. The sequencing here drew on CD4+ T cells from peripheral blood mononuclear cells, taken before pregnancy. CDR3 in DNA: TGTGCCAGCAGCCCAGTAGGGACAGGGTACAATGAGCAGTTCTTC. Its protein product is CASSPVGTGYNEQFF.